This entry is about one TCR beta chain. Antigen: not known. Germline V gene lookup returns CDR1 SEHNR and CDR2 FQNEAQ (reference sequence). The CDR3 covers 14 residues. The ends were cut back, 5 bases at V and 2 bases at J, with 13 bases in the middle. This specimen comes from a study of Ad26.COV2.S vaccination and SARS-CoV-2 variants. The study's findings and limits: Possible underestimation of total T cell responses by the TCR breadth and depth analyses was noted.

The assay was immunoSEQ multiplex PCR, and TCRdb's table has in-frame clones only and misses some. The data show more than 150,000 clones, with roughly 89% seen just once and about 5.5% held by the top ten. This sequence joins TRBV7-9 and TRBJ2-7; D call uncertain. Sequenced material: peripheral blood, taken after recovery from COVID-19. This TCR was sampled from a human donor who had recovered from COVID-19. This CDR3 reads CASSLGQAPYEQYF. DNA of the CDR3: TGTGCCAGCAGCCTTGGGCAGGCCCCCTACGAGCAGTACTTC.